This TCR beta chain came from a study of T-cell memory formation after mild COVID-19 (dated by TCRdb to the early 2020s). Study-level background: Most TCR sequence clusters were specific to one of the two donors. T-cell clones expanding and contracting after mild COVID-19 in a couple of donors were tracked by longitudinal TCRalpha and TCRbeta repertoire sequencing. The cohort was made up of two young adult volunteers, one female and one male, who were previously healthy.

There are 14 amino acids in the CDR3, from cysteine to phenylalanine inclusive. Only CDR3 DNA is held: 42 bases, read in frame from base 1. The CDR1 and CDR2 encoded by the germline V gene are MDHEN and SYDVKM. At the junction V is shortened by 5 bases and J by 5 bases, with 14 bases in between. PBMCs were isolated by Ficoll-Paque density gradient centrifugation. The data were produced on an Illumina NovaSeq 6000. cDNA libraries for TCRalpha and TCRbeta were prepared by 5'RACE using constant-segment primers, with sample barcodes and unique molecular identifiers added. Trizol reagent was used to extract RNA from every sample. The libraries were amplified in two PCR steps, and the second step added a second sample barcode and Illumina TruSeq adapters. Sequencing of the libraries was done on an Illumina NovaSeq, producing 2 x 150 bp paired-end reads. In the authors' own workflow: Demultiplexing of reads and collapsing into UMI-guided consensus sequences were performed with migec v1.2.7. With mixcr v2.1.11, UMI consensuses were aligned to TRA and TRB V and J templates and assembled into clonotypes. Expanded or contracted clonotypes were those called significant by both edgeR and NoisET, with noise models trained on biological replicates. For edgeR calls, a false discovery rate-adjusted p below 0.01 and a log2 fold-change threshold of 1 were applied. PCA with hierarchical clustering of max-normalized trajectories of the 1000 most abundant clonotypes was used as exploratory dynamics analysis. Each responding clone was given a CD4 or CD8 phenotype based on the CD4+ and CD8+ repertoires, which had been sequenced separately. In-frame beta chains were kept once TCRdb had trimmed the public reads at Q25 with fastp and called clones with MiXCR. Each CDR3 protein appears once, grouped with its most common genes and DNA. The V and J calls, along with clone size, are taken from TCRdb and not from the paper's own processing. Present in this sample are about 270,000 distinct CDR3 sequences, 15% to 20% of which were seen just once. More than 20% of the sample rests with the top ten.

Results and caveats for the whole study, not just this receptor: Contracting CD4+ clones were located mainly in the CM and EM memory subsets, whereas CD8+ clones were found to be enriched in EMRA. Some responding clones were detected in pre-infection memory, suggesting pre-existing cross-reactive memory T cells joined the SARS-CoV-2 response. The study included only a couple of mild cases, and larger cohorts that include severe cases with pre-infection samples were judged to be necessary. Clones contracting from day 15 to 85 had balanced CD4/CD8 phenotypes, while a second wave expanding from day 15 to 37 was biased towards CD4+. SARS-CoV-2 specificity of the second-wave clones peaking on day 37 was not confirmed.

With regard to this clonotype: The target of this receptor is not known. No clone much larger than this one lies a single base away; base qualities are absent.

The source of this sequence is a man between 18 and 29 years old who had mild COVID-19 (a few samples of this study predate the infection). The sample titles of this study are shuffled in the database, so cell type and time point are left out; the donor was told from shared clones. Material: PBMCs or a T cell subset sorted from them (not recorded which). The chain couples TRBV28 to TRBJ2-3; the D segment cannot be called with confidence. The CDR3 amino acid sequence is: CASSVQWPVDTQYF. The DNA sequence follows: TGTGCCAGCAGTGTCCAATGGCCTGTAGATACGCAGTATTTT. Joined to the reference TRBV28 and TRBJ2-3 proteins, this CDR3 gives the full variable domain: DVKVTQSSRYLVKRTGEKVFLECVQDMDHENMFWYRQDPGLGLRLIYFSYDVKMKEKGDIPEGYSVSREKKERFSLILESASTNQTSMYLCASSVQWPVDTQYFGPGTRLTVL.